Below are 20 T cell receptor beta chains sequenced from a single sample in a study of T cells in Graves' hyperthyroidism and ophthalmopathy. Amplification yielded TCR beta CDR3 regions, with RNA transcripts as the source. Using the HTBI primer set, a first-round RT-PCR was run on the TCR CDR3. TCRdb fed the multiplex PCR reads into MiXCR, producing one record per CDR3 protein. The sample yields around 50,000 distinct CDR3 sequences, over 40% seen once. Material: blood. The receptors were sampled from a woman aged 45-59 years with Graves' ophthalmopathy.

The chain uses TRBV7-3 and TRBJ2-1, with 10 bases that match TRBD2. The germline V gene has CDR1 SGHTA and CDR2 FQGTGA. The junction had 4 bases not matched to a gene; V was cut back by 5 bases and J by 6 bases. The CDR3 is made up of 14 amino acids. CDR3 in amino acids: CASSLAGEANEQFF. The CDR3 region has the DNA TGTGCCAGCAGCCTAGCGGGAGAGGCCAATGAGCAGTTCTTC.

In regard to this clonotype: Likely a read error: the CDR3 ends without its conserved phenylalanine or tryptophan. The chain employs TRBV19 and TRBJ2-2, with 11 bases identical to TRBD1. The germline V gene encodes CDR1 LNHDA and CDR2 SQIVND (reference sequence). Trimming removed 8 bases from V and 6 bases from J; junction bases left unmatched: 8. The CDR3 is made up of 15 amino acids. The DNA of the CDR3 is TGTGCCAGTGGGACAGGGGGTGTAAACGCCGGGGAGCTGTTTTTG. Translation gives CASGTGGVNAGELFL.

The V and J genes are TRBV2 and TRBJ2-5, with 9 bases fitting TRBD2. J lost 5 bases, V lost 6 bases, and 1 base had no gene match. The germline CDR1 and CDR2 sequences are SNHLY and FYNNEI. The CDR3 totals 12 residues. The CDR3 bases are TGTGCCAGCAGCGGACTAGCGGAGACCCAGTACTTC. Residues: CASSGLAETQYF.

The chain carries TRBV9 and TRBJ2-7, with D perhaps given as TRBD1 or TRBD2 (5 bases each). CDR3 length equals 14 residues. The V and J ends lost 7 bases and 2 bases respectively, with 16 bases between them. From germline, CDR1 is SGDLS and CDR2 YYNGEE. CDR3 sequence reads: CASGEGMSAYEQYF. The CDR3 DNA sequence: TGTGCCAGCGGCGAGGGGATGAGCGCCTACGAGCAGTACTTC.

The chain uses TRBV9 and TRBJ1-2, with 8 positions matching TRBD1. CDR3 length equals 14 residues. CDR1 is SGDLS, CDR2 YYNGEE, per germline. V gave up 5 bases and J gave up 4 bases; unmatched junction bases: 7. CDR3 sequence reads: CASRAGTGTYGYTF. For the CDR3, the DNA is TGTGCCAGCAGAGCCGGGACAGGTACCTATGGCTACACCTTC.

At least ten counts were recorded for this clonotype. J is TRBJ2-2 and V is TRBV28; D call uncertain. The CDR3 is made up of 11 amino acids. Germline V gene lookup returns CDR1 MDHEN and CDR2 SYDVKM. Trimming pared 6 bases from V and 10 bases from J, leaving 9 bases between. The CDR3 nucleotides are TGTGCCAGCAGCCGACCCGAGGAGCTGTTTTTT. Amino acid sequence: CASSRPEELFF.

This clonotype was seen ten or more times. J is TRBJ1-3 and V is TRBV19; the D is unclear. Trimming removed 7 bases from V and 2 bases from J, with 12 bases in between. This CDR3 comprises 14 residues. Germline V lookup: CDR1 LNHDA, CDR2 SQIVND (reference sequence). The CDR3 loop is CASNTAYPGNTIYF. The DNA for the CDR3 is TGTGCCAGTAATACAGCCTATCCTGGAAACACCATATATTTT.

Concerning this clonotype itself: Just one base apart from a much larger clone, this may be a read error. The CDR3 spells CASSLFRAGGSGTQFF. The CDR3 DNA reads TGCGCCAGCAGCTTGTTCAGGGCAGGGGGCTCGGGGACCCAGTTCTTC. The chain employs TRBV5-1 and TRBJ2-5; 8 bases map to TRBD1. The J call is doubtful: the DNA matches TRBJ2-1 better. The CDR3 extends over 16 amino acids. Germline V gene lookup returns CDR1 SGHRS and CDR2 YFSETQ.

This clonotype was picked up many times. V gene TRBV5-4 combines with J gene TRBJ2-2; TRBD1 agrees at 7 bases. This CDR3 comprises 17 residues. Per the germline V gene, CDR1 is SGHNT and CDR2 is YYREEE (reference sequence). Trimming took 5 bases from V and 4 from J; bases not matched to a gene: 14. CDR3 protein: CASSTARRDSLTGELFF. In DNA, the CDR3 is TGTGCCAGCAGTACCGCCCGAAGGGACAGCCTCACCGGGGAGCTGTTTTTT. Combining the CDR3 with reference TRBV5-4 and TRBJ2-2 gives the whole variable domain ETGVTQSPTHLIKTRGQQVTLRCSSQSGHNTVSWYQQALGQGPQFIFQYYREEENGRGNFPPRFSGLQFPNYSSELNVNALELDDSALYLCASSTARRDSLTGELFFGEGSRLTVL.

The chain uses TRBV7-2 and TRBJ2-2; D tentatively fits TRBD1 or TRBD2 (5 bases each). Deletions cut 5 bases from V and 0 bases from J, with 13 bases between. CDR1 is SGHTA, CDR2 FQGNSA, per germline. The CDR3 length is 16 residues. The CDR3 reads CASSKSEGTNTGELFF. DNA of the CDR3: TGTGCCAGCAGCAAAAGTGAGGGGACGAACACCGGGGAGCTGTTTTTT. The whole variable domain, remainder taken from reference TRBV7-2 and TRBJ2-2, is GAGVSQSPSNKVTEKGKDVELRCDPISGHTALYWYRQSLGQGLEFLIYFQGNSAPDKSGLPSDRFSAERTGGSVSTLTIQRTQQEDSAVYLCASSKSEGTNTGELFFGEGSRLTVL.

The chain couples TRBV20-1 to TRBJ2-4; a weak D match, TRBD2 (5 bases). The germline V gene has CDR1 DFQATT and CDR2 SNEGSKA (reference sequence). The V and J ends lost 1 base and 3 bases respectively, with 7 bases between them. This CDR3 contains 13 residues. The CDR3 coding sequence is TGCAGTGCTAGAGGGACTGGCAAAAACATTCAGTACTTC. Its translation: CSARGTGKNIQYF.

The CDR3 protein is CASSFKESSYEQYF. The CDR3 DNA sequence: TGTGCCAGTAGTTTCAAGGAGAGCTCCTACGAGCAGTACTTC. This sequence joins TRBV19 and TRBJ2-7; no definite D call. Germline V lookup: CDR1 LNHDA, CDR2 SQIVND (reference sequence). The ends were cut back, 5 bases at V and 0 bases at J, with 11 bases in the middle. The CDR3 sequence is 14 residues long.

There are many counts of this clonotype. Written as DNA, the CDR3 is TGTGCCACCAGTGATACCCGGGACAGGCCCCGTCTGACGTTCTTC. Translation gives CATSDTRDRPRLTFF. This chain links TRBV24-1 with TRBJ2-1; 8 nucleotides agree with TRBD1. CDR3 length: 15 amino acids. Germline V gene sequence: CDR1 KGHDR, CDR2 SFDVKD. The V segment lost 3 bases and the J segment 15 bases; nucleotides outside the gene matches: 15.

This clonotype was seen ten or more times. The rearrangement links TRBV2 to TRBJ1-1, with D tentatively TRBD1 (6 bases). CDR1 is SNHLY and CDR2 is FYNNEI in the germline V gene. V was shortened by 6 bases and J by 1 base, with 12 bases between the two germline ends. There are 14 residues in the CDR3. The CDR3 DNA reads TGTGCCAGCAGGGCTGGGGGACAGAACACTGAAGCTTTCTTT. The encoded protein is CASRAGGQNTEAFF.

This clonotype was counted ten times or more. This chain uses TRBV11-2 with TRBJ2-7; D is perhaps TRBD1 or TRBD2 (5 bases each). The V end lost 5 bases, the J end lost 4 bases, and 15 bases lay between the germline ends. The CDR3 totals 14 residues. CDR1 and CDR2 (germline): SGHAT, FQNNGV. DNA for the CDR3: TGTGCCAGCAGCACTCGGGACGGCTCTTACGAGCAGTACTTC. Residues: CASSTRDGSYEQYF.

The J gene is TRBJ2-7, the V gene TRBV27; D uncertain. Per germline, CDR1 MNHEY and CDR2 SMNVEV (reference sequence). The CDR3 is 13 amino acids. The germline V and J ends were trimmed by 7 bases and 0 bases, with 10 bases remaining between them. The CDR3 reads CASTELGSYEQYF. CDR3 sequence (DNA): TGTGCCAGCACCGAACTCGGCTCCTACGAGCAGTACTTC.

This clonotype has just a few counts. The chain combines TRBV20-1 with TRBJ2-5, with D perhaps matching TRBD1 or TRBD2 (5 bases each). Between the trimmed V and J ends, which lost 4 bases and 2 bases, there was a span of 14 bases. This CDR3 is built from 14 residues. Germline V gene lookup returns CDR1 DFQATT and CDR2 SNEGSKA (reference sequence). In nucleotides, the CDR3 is TGCAGTGCTAACCCGGGACGGAGTCAAGAGACCCAGTACTTC. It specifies CSANPGRSQETQYF.

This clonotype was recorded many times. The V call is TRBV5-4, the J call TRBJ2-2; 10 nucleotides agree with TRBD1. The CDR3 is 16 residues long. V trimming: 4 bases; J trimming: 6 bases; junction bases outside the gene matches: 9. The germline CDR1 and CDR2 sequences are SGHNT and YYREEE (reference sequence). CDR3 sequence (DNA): TGTGCCAGCAGCCTCAGGACAGGGGGGTCCGCCGGGGAGCTGTTTTTT. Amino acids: CASSLRTGGSAGELFF.

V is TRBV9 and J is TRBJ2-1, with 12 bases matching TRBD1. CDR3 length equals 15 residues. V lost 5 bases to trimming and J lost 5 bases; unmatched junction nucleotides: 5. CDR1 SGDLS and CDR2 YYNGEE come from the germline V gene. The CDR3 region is CASRAGTGGHNEQFF. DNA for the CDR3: TGTGCCAGCAGAGCCGGGACAGGGGGCCACAATGAGCAGTTCTTC.

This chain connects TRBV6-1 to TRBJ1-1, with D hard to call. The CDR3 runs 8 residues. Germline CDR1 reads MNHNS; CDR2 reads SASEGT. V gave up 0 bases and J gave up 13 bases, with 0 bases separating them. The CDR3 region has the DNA TGTGCCAGCAGTGAAGCTTTCTTT. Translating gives CASSEAFF.